This T cell receptor beta chain comes out of a study of blood T cell repertoires in COVID-19. About the study: Collection of acute and convalescent COVID-19 samples took place in the United States, Italy and Spain. From T cells, B-cell-depleted T cells, or PBMCs came the material, which was cDNA or gDNA.

Authors' analysis steps: It was from reference gene primer amplification that nucleated cell counts were estimated. Clones were read by immunoSEQ multiplex PCR, and TCRdb kept only the in-frame ones, dropping some. V and J calls and clone size are those listed in that table; D and trimming were worked out from the DNA. The profile shows about 140,000 clones, 88% of them singletons. This sequence was found in a man aged 50-60 years with active or convalescent COVID-19. The sample taken for sequencing was peripheral blood.

CDR3 sequence: CASTGQGFSNQPQHF. The CDR3 DNA reads TGTGCCAGCACCGGACAGGGTTTTAGCAATCAGCCCCAGCATTTT. The chain has TRBV28 and TRBJ1-5; TRBD1 matches 8 bases. The germline gives CDR1 MDHEN, CDR2 SYDVKM. V lost 7 bases to trimming and J lost 0 bases; unmatched junction nucleotides: 5. The CDR3 length is 15 residues.